The 31 T cell receptor beta chains given below trace back to one sample, sequenced in a study of blood T cells in healthy people across ages. For the second PCR, which ran for roughly 6 to 11 cycles, a sample-barcoded 5' primer and a J-beta primer mix were used. TCRdb re-called the 5' RACE reads with MiXCR, one entry per CDR3 protein. Of 800,000 to 1,000,000 distinct CDR3 sequences in the sample, about 48% are singletons; the top ten hold 10% to 15%. The sample taken for sequencing was blood. These receptors were taken from a young man in good health.

This clonotype has at least ten counts. The CDR3 sequence: CASSWTGSGGYTF. CDR3 bases: TGTGCCAGCAGTTGGACAGGGAGCGGTGGCTACACCTTC. The chain is built from TRBV6-5 and TRBJ1-2; TRBD1 aligns across 8 bases. CDR1 is MNHEY, CDR2 SVGAGI, per germline. J was trimmed by 7 bases and V by 4 bases; bases with no gene match: 5. This CDR3 comprises 13 residues.

Regarding this clonotype: This could be a read error, since a much larger clone is one nucleotide away. The J gene is TRBJ2-1, the V gene TRBV24-1; possible D gene TRBD2, 5 bases. Germline values: CDR1 KGHDR, CDR2 SFDVKD. The length of the CDR3 is 14 residues. The V end was cut by 3 bases, the J end by 8 bases, with 13 bases between. CDR3 residues: CATSDVRGFDEQFF. In nucleotides, the CDR3 is TGTGCCACCAGTGATGTAAGAGGGTTCGATGAGCAGTTCTTC.

The chain uses TRBV28 and TRBJ1-5, with 8 bases identical to TRBD1. Germline assignment: CDR1 MDHEN and CDR2 SYDVKM. J lost 6 bases, V lost 6 bases, and 7 bases had no gene match. The CDR3 is made up of 14 amino acids. This CDR3 reads CASRLTGERQPQHF. CDR3 sequence (DNA): TGTGCCAGCAGGCTGACAGGGGAACGTCAGCCCCAGCATTTT. The full variable domain, with the rest looked up from reference TRBV28 and TRBJ1-5, is DVKVTQSSRYLVKRTGEKVFLECVQDMDHENMFWYRQDPGLGLRLIYFSYDVKMKEKGDIPEGYSVSREKKERFSLILESASTNQTSMYLCASRLTGERQPQHFGDGTRLSIL.

This chain joins TRBV19 and TRBJ1-2, with D unclear. V lost 3 bases and J lost 2, with 7 bases in between. Germline V gene sequence: CDR1 LNHDA, CDR2 SQIVND (reference sequence). The CDR3 covers 13 residues. CDR3 protein: CASSISANYGYTF. As DNA, the CDR3 is TGTGCCAGTAGTATTTCAGCGAACTATGGCTACACCTTC.

This clonotype occurred once. The chain couples TRBV6-2 or TRBV6-3 to TRBJ2-7; TRBD1 might be the D (6 bases). Between the trimmed V and J ends, which lost 5 bases and 1 base, there was a span of 15 bases. The CDR3 contains 15 residues. The V gene's germline CDR1 is MNHEY and CDR2 SVGEGT. CDR3 nucleotides: TGTGCCAGCAGTGACACCTACGGACAGTCCTACGAGCAGTACTTC. This codes for CASSDTYGQSYEQYF.

The CDR3 region is CASRKGDDRGTSYEQYF. DNA of the CDR3: TGCGCCAGCCGGAAGGGGGATGACAGAGGAACCTCCTACGAGCAGTACTTC. This chain joins TRBV5-1 and TRBJ2-7, with D possibly being TRBD1 (6 bases). V dropped 7 bases and J dropped 0 bases, with 23 bases sitting between them. The CDR3 length is 17 residues. The germline V gene has CDR1 SGHRS and CDR2 YFSETQ.

The CDR3 protein is CASRPVYGTDTQYF. In DNA, the CDR3 is TGTGCCAGCAGACCTGTCTACGGCACAGATACGCAGTATTTT. The rearrangement joins TRBV5-4 to TRBJ2-3; D remains ambiguous. Trimming took off 5 bases at V and 1 base at J, with 11 bases between the two ends. Per the germline V gene, CDR1 is SGHNT and CDR2 is YYREEE (reference sequence). CDR3 length: 14 amino acids.

The gene calls are TRBV20-1 and TRBJ2-5, with 13 bases lining up with TRBD2. The trim removed 2 bases at V and 0 bases at J, leaving 3 bases unmatched. The CDR3 has 16 residues. Germline loops: CDR1 DFQATT, CDR2 SNEGSKA (reference sequence). The chain's CDR3 is CSARRLAGGHQETQYF. Written as DNA, the CDR3 is TGCAGTGCTAGAAGACTAGCGGGGGGACACCAAGAGACCCAGTACTTC.

The rearrangement joins TRBV4-1 to TRBJ1-1; 9 bases line up with TRBD1. The ends lost 4 bases at V and 11 bases at J; junction bases unmatched: 5. Germline V gene data show CDR1 as MGHRA and CDR2 as YSYEKL. This CDR3 comprises 12 residues. CDR3 DNA sequence: TGCGCCAGCAGCCTCCGGGACAGGGAGGCTTTCTTT. Translating it yields CASSLRDREAFF.

In this sample, this clonotype turned up once. This chain links TRBV20-1 with TRBJ2-1; 10 nucleotides align to TRBD2. This CDR3 has 14 residues. Trimming took 3 bases from V and 6 from J; bases not matched to a gene: 5. Germline-derived CDR1 and CDR2 are DFQATT and SNEGSKA (reference sequence). The CDR3 spells CSARSASGGNEQFF. The CDR3 nucleotides are TGCAGTGCTAGGTCGGCTAGCGGGGGCAATGAGCAGTTCTTC.

V gene TRBV14 combines with J gene TRBJ1-1; unclear D gene. The CDR3 contains 16 residues. Germline lookup yields CDR1 SGHDN and CDR2 FVKESK. V lost 4 bases and J lost 2, with 17 bases in between. CDR3 DNA sequence: TGTGCCAGCAGCCCTTTAGTAACAACCTTAAACACTGAAGCTTTCTTT. Translating it yields CASSPLVTTLNTEAFF.

This chain connects TRBV20-1 to TRBJ2-7; 9 positions match TRBD1. The germline CDR1 and CDR2 sequences are DFQATT and SNEGSKA (reference sequence). Trimming removed 6 bases from V and 5 bases from J; junction bases left unmatched: 8. The CDR3 is made up of 13 amino acids. The CDR3 DNA is TGCAGTGCACACCGGGACAGGGACAACGAGCAGTACTTC. Protein: CSAHRDRDNEQYF.

The chain carries TRBV11-1 and TRBJ2-5, with 9 bases matching TRBD1. The J call is in doubt because the DNA end fits TRBJ2-7 better. Germline CDR1 and CDR2: SGHAT and FQDESV (reference sequence). This CDR3 region has 15 residues. Written as DNA, the CDR3 is TGTGCCAGCAGCTTGGACGGGACAGGGTTCGACGAGCAGTACTTC. Translated, it gives CASSLDGTGFDEQYF.

This clonotype has only a few counts. This rearrangement joins TRBV20-1 to TRBJ2-7, with TRBD2 identical over 7 bases. V lost 0 bases to trimming and J lost 3 bases; unmatched junction nucleotides: 5. The CDR3 extends over 14 amino acids. In germline, CDR1 is DFQATT, CDR2 SNEGSKA (reference sequence). The CDR3 loop is CSARDGASGYEQYF. CDR3 nucleotides: TGCAGTGCTAGAGATGGGGCTAGCGGCTACGAGCAGTACTTC.

In its sample, this clonotype was seen many times. The chain has TRBV9 and TRBJ2-7; D is unresolved. The CDR3 totals 13 residues. Germline V gene lookup returns CDR1 SGDLS and CDR2 YYNGEE. The V and J ends lost 3 bases and 7 bases respectively, with 14 bases between them. The CDR3 here is CASSALTVGEQYF. CDR3 nucleotide sequence: TGTGCCAGCAGCGCCCTCACCGTGGGAGAGCAGTACTTC.

This clonotype was detected ten times or more. The gene calls are TRBV4-3 and TRBJ2-3; no clear D. Per germline, CDR1 LGHNA and CDR2 YSLEER. Trimming removed 3 bases at V and 1 base at J, with 11 bases between. This CDR3 has 15 residues. Here the CDR3 DNA reads TGCGCCAGCAGCCAGGACCGGACCGGCACAGATACGCAGTATTTT. Encoded protein: CASSQDRTGTDTQYF.

This clonotype was observed a handful of times. J is TRBJ2-5 and V is TRBV25-1; D remains unclear. With 1 base removed from V and 5 bases from J, the gap between germline ends came to 17 bases. The CDR3 is 16 residues long. The germline gives CDR1 MGHDK, CDR2 SYGVNS. Here the CDR3 DNA reads TGTGCCAGCAGTGAATTGGAAAGGGCTGTAGGGGAGACCCAGTACTTC. Protein product: CASSELERAVGETQYF.

The chain links TRBV6-2 or TRBV6-3 to TRBJ2-3; TRBD2 agrees at 11 bases. In germline, CDR1 is MNHEY, CDR2 SVGEGT. The V and J ends lost 6 bases and 1 base, in that order; junction bases with no gene match: 6. The CDR3 consists of 16 residues. The CDR3 nucleotides read TGTGCCAGCAGCAAGAGACTAGCGGGGCGCACAGATACGCAGTATTTT. Translated, it gives CASSKRLAGRTDTQYF.

The table lists this clonotype with a few counts. This sequence joins TRBV20-1 and TRBJ2-3; no clear D. The CDR3 covers 13 residues. Per germline, CDR1 DFQATT and CDR2 SNEGSKA (reference sequence). Trimming took 6 bases from V and 6 from J, leaving 16 bases between them. CDR3 region: CSAPFRAGDTQYF. The CDR3 nucleotides are TGCAGTGCACCCTTTAGGGCTGGCGATACGCAGTATTTT.

The chain couples TRBV9 to TRBJ2-7; 10 positions match TRBD2. The CDR3 sequence is 14 residues long. Germline V lookup: CDR1 SGDLS, CDR2 YYNGEE. The trim removed 0 bases at V and 7 bases at J, leaving 4 bases unmatched. The CDR3 sequence is CASSVVLAGVEQYF. The CDR3 nucleotides are TGTGCCAGCAGCGTAGTTCTAGCGGGGGTTGAGCAGTACTTC. The variable domain in full, with the rest retrieved from reference TRBV9 and TRBJ2-7, is DSGVTQTPKHLITATGQRVTLRCSPRSGDLSVYWYQQSLDQGLQFLIQYYNGEERAKGNILERFSAQQFPDLHSELNLSSLELGDSALYFCASSVVLAGVEQYFGPGTRLTVT.

This clonotype was counted only a few times. The chain uses TRBV7-6 and TRBJ2-7; D is possibly TRBD1 (6 bases). Germline assignment: CDR1 SGHVS and CDR2 FNYEAQ. The V end lost 5 bases, the J end lost 0 bases, and 11 bases lay between the germline ends. The CDR3 contains 14 residues. The CDR3 spells CASSVTGYSYEQYF. In DNA form, the CDR3 reads TGTGCCAGCAGCGTGACAGGATACTCCTACGAGCAGTACTTC.

The chain has TRBV14 and TRBJ1-4; no reliable D call. The length of the CDR3 is 13 residues. V was pared by 1 base and J by 6 bases, with 6 bases between. Germline V gene lookup returns CDR1 SGHDN and CDR2 FVKESK. Here the CDR3 DNA reads TGTGCCAGCAGCCAAGGCGCGTATGAAAAACTGTTTTTT. Encoded protein: CASSQGAYEKLFF.

As for this clonotype: The junction and the germline gene differ at one end; a read error may be behind it. The CDR3 sequence is CVSSPRTGVDEQFF. CDR3 in DNA: TGTGTCAGCAGCCCCCGGACAGGGGTCGATGAGCAGTTCTTC. The J gene is TRBJ2-1, the V gene TRBV7-3; 9 bases agree with TRBD1. The CDR3 contains 14 residues. Germline loops: CDR1 SGHTA, CDR2 FQGTGA.

The J gene is TRBJ2-1, the V gene TRBV6-2 or TRBV6-3, with 8 bases lining up with TRBD2. Germline V gives CDR1 MNHEY, CDR2 SVGEGT. The CDR3 contains 15 residues. The junction had 4 bases not matched to a gene; V was cut back by 6 bases and J by 0 bases. CDR3 coding DNA: TGTGCCAGCAGGGGGGCGGGGGGCTCCTACAATGAGCAGTTCTTC. It yields the protein CASRGAGGSYNEQFF.

This clonotype appeared once. V usage is TRBV27 and J usage is TRBJ2-7, with a weak D call TRBD1 (5 bases). CDR1 and CDR2 (germline): MNHEY, SMNVEV (reference sequence). CDR3 length: 13 amino acids. Trimming pared 5 bases from V and 6 bases from J, leaving 14 bases between. The CDR3 bases are TGTGCCAGCAGTGTGGGGCTAGATCTCGAGCAGTACTTC. Translation gives CASSVGLDLEQYF.

This clonotype was detected many times. The rearrangement links TRBV4-1 to TRBJ2-7; TRBD2 agrees at 8 bases. V lost 2 bases, J lost 6 bases, and 9 bases stayed unmatched. This CDR3 is built from 15 residues. Germline CDR1 reads MGHRA; CDR2 reads YSYEKL. DNA of the CDR3: TGCGCCAGCAGCCAAATCGGGGGGGCCTATCGCGAGCAGTACTTC. Its translation is CASSQIGGAYREQYF.

The chain has TRBV7-2 and TRBJ1-1; D perhaps matches TRBD1 (5 bases). CDR3 length: 17 residues. Trimming shortened V by 1 base and J by 0 bases, and 15 bases separated the two germline ends. CDR1 and CDR2 from the germline V gene are SGHTA and FQGNSA. In nucleotides, the CDR3 is TGTGCCAGCAGCTTAGAGGGGCAGGGCCGGATGAACACTGAAGCTTTCTTT. Protein: CASSLEGQGRMNTEAFF.

As regards this clonotype: The junction shows a germline mismatch at one end, possibly a read error. The V gene is TRBV6-1, the J gene TRBJ1-3, with D possibly matching TRBD1 (5 bases). Germline V CDR1 and CDR2: MNHNS, SASEGT. CDR3 size: 13 residues. This chain's CDR3 is CATQTASGNTIYF. CDR3 nucleotides: TGCGCCACCCAGACAGCATCTGGAAACACCATATATTTT.

This clonotype was counted between two and nine times. The chain uses TRBV12-3 or TRBV12-4 and TRBJ2-5, with TRBD2 matching over 8 bases. The J segment lost 5 bases and the V segment lost 2 bases, leaving 4 bases of the junction unmatched. The length of the CDR3 is 14 residues. CDR3 in DNA: TGTGCCAGCAGTTTATTGGCTAGCGGGGAGACCCAGTACTTC. Protein product: CASSLLASGETQYF.

The genes are TRBV15 and TRBJ2-1, with TRBD2 matching over 9 bases. Germline V gives CDR1 LNHNV, CDR2 YYDKDF (reference sequence). V dropped 1 base and J dropped 8; count of bases not matched to a gene: 6. CDR3 length: 15 amino acids. DNA of the CDR3: TGTGCCACCAGCAGAGGGACTAGCGAGGCGGATGAGCAGTTCTTC. The encoded protein is CATSRGTSEADEQFF.

A remark on this clonotype: The junction departs from the called germline gene at one end, perhaps through a read error. This chain uses TRBV28 with TRBJ2-6, with D possibly TRBD1 on 6 matching bases. This CDR3 contains 16 residues. CDR1 is MDHEN, CDR2 SYDVKM, per germline. The CDR3 DNA reads as TGTGCCAGCAGTCCTTCAGGGGTCTCTGGGACCAACGTCCTGACTTTC. It is translated as CASSPSGVSGTNVLTF.